This T cell receptor beta chain was identified during a study of T cell repertoires in cytomegalovirus infection. Study overall: A matching HLA type, together with CMV infection, was signaled by public TCR beta signatures. Broader study findings: HLA-C-restricted CMV clonotypes gave the most frequent clonotype in two of eight donors.

This clonotype was counted ten times or more. What it recognizes is unknown. At one end, the junction sequence differs from germline, possibly due to a read error. CDR1 is SEHNR and CDR2 is FQNEAQ in the germline V gene (reference sequence). The CDR3 sequence is 14 residues long. MiXCR, applied by TCRdb to the reads, yields one record per CDR3 protein. The data contain fewer than 550,000 distinct CDR3 sequences, 16% of them singletons. The TCR comes from a human donor in good health (CMV status not recorded). Some clones in this sample may be carry-over from other donors' samples. The rearrangement uses TRBV7-9 and TRBJ2-7, with 7 nucleotides matching TRBD2. Sequenced: CD8+ T cells from PBMCs. The CDR3 sequence: CASSLAESPYEQYF. The CDR3, as DNA: TGTGCCAGCAGCCTAGCGGAGTCCCCCTACGAGCAGTACTTC.